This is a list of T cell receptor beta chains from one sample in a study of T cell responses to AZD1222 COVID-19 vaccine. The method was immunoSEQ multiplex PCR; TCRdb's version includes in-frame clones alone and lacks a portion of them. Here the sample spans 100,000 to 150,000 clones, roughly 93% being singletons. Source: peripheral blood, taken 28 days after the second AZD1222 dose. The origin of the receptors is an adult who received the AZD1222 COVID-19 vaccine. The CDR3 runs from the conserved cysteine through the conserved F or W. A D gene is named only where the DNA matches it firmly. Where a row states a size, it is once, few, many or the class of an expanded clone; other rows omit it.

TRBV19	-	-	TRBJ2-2	TGTGCCAGTAGTATAGAGGGGGTTACCACCGGGGAGCTGTTTTTT	CASSIEGVTTGELFF
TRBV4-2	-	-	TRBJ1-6	TGTGCCAGCAGCCAACAAACTCCGTCTAATTCACCCCTCCACTTT	CASSQQTPSNSPLHF
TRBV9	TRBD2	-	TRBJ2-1	TGTGCCAGCAGCGTAGGGGGGAGGATAGCGGGAGAGTCCTACAATGAGCAGTTCTTC	CASSVGGRIAGESYNEQFF
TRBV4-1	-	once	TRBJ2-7	TGCGCCAGCAGCCAAGAGGGGAACAGGGACCACTACGAGCAGTACTTC	CASSQEGNRDHYEQYF
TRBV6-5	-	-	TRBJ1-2	TGTGCCAGCAGTTACCGCGGCGGAAACTATGGCTACACCTTC	CASSYRGGNYGYTF
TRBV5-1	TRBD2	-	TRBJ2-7	TGCGCCAGCAGCTCGCTACTAGCGACCTACGAGCAGTACTTC	CASSSLLATYEQYF
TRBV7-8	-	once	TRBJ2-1	TGTGCCAGCAGCTTAGTTCTCGCGAGCGATGAGCAGTTCTTC	CASSLVLASDEQFF
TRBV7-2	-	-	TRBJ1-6	TGTGCCAGCAGCTTAGTTCGGGGGCCCTATCCCTCGAATTCACCCCTCCACTTT	CASSLVRGPYPSNSPLHF
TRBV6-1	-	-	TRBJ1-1	TGTGCCAGCAGTGAAGGGGCAGGGCGGGGGACTGAAGCTTTCTTT	CASSEGAGRGTEAFF
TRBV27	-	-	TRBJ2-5	TGTGCCAGCAGTGGGACCCAAGGAGAGACCCAGTACTTC	CASSGTQGETQYF
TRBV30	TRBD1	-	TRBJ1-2	TGTGCCTGGAGTGTACCGGGACAGGGGGCGTATGGCTACACCTTC	CAWSVPGQGAYGYTF
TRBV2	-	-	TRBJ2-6	TGTGCCAGCAAAAGCTCTGGGGCCAACGTCCTGACTTTC	CASKSSGANVLTF
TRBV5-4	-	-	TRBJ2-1	TGTGCCAGCAGCTTGGGTAGCGCAGTTGAGCAGTTCTTC	CASSLGSAVEQFF
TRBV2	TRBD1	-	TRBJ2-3	TGTGCCAGCAGTTTGGACAGGGGAGGAGATACGCAGTATTTT	CASSLDRGGDTQYF
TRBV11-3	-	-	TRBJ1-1	TGTGCCAGCAGCTTAGAGGGCGACACTGAAGCTTTCTTT	CASSLEGDTEAFF
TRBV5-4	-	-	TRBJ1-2	TGTGCCAGCACCTCAATTAGGGACGGGGGCTATGGCTACACCTTC	CASTSIRDGGYGYTF
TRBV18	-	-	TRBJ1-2	TGTGCCAGCTCACCCCGGAGTCAGGGAGACGTCACGATCTATGGCTACACCTTC	CASSPRSQGDVTIYGYTF
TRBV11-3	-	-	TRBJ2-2	TGTGCCAGCAAGGGGCAGGGCGGCACCGGGGAGCTGTTTTTT	CASKGQGGTGELFF
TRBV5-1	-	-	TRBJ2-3	TGCGCCAGCAGCGAGACCCGGGGTTTATTCACAGATACGCAGTATTTT	CASSETRGLFTDTQYF
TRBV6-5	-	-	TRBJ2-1	TGTGCCAGCAGTTACTCGGCGGGTGTGACATACAATGAGCAGTTCTTC	CASSYSAGVTYNEQFF
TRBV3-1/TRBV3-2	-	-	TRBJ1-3	TGTGCCAGCAGCCAAGTGACAGACTCTGGAAACACCATATATTTT	CASSQVTDSGNTIYF
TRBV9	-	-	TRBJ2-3	TGTGCCAGCAGCGTAGGAGGGTTCGGCCGGGGGCAGTATTTT	CASSVGGFGRGQYF
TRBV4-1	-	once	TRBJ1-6	TGCGCCAGCAGCCAACCCCTAAGGGGGGCTGATAATTCACCCCTCCACTTT	CASSQPLRGADNSPLHF
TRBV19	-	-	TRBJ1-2	TGTGCCAGTTCCCCAGAGGGTGGCATCTATGGCTACACCTTC	CASSPEGGIYGYTF
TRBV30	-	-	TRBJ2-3	TGTGCCTGGAGTAGAGCCCGCACAGATACGCAGTATTTT	CAWSRARTDTQYF
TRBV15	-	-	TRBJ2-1	TGTGCCACCATTGTTATTTCCCGAACCTACAATGAGCAGTTCTTC	CATIVISRTYNEQFF
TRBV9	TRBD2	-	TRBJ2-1	TGTGCCAGCAGCCTACGACTAGCGGGCCGCATCTCGTCCTACTACAATGAGCAGTTCTTC	CASSLRLAGRISSYYNEQFF
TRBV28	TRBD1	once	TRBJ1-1	TGTGCCAGCCTCTTGTTACAACAGGGGATCACTGAAGCTTTCTTT	CASLLLQQGITEAFF
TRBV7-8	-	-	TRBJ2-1	TGTGCCAGCAGCTCCTTCCACAATGAGCAGTTCTTC	CASSSFHNEQFF
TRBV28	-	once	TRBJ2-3	TGTGCCAGCAGTCCATGGGATACGCAGTATTTT	CASSPWDTQYF
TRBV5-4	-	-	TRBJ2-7	TGTGCCAGCAGCTTGCCACAGGGAGGCGAGCAGTACTTC	CASSLPQGGEQYF
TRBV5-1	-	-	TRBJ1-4	TGCGCCAGCAGCTTGGGGTCCTCTAATGAAAAACTGTTTTTT	CASSLGSSNEKLFF
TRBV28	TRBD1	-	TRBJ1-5	TGTGCCAGCAGAACCGACAGGGCTGGGGGCAATCAGCCCCAGCATTTT	CASRTDRAGGNQPQHF
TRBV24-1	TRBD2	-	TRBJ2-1	TGTGCCACCAGTGATTTAGTGGGCGGGAGTTACTACAATGAGCAGTTCTTC	CATSDLVGGSYYNEQFF
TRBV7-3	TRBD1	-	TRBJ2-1	TGTGCCAGCAGCTTAATTCAGGGGGACGATGAGCAGTTCTTC	CASSLIQGDDEQFF
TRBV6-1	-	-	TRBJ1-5	TGTGCCAGCAGTGTATCACCACGCCATAGCAATCAGCCCCAGCATTTT	CASSVSPRHSNQPQHF
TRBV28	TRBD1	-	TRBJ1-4	TGTGCCAGCAGTTCCAGGACAGGAAATAATGAAAAACTGTTTTTT	CASSSRTGNNEKLFF
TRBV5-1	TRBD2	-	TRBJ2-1	TGCGCCAGCAGCTTGCTTCCGGGAGGGCCGGGGACCTACAATAAGCAGTTCTTC	CASSLLPGGPGTYNKQFF
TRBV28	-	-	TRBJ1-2	TGTGCCAGCAGTTTAGGGTATTATGGCTACACCTTC	CASSLGYYGYTF
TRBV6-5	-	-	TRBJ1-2	TGTGCCACCCTAGAGGCCGTTTATGGCTACACCTTC	CATLEAVYGYTF
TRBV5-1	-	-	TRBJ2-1	TGCGCCAGCAGCTTGGTTCCCAATGAGCAGTTCTTC	CASSLVPNEQFF
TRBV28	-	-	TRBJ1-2	TGTGCCAGCAGCCACGAGCACAGGTGGGTCTATGGCTACACCTTC	CASSHEHRWVYGYTF
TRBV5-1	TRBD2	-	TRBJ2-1	TGCGCCAGCAGCCCCGGGACTAGCGGCATACATGAGCAGTTCTTC	CASSPGTSGIHEQFF
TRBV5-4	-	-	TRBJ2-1	TGTGCCAGCAGGTCCGGGACTCTGAACAGGTATGAGCAGTTCTTC	CASRSGTLNRYEQFF
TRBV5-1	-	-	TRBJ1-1	TGCGCCAGCAGCTTTTTCACCGGGAGTGAAGCTTTCTTT	CASSFFTGSEAFF
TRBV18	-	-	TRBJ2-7	TGTGCCAGCTCAACCACACCGGAACCCTACGAGCAGTACTTC	CASSTTPEPYEQYF
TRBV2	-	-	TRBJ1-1	TGTGCCAGCAGTGAAATTTCGGGGTACACTGAAGCTTTCTTT	CASSEISGYTEAFF
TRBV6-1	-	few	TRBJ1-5	TGTGCCAGCAGTGAAGCGGGTTGGAATCAGCCCCAGCATTTT	CASSEAGWNQPQHF
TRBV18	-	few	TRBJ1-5	TGTGCCAGCTCACCAGAGAGCAGGGGTCAGCCCCAGCATTTT	CASSPESRGQPQHF
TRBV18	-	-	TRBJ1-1	TGTGCCAGCTCACCTCAATCCGCTCTGAACACTGAAGCTTTCTTT	CASSPQSALNTEAFF
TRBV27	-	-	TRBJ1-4	TGTGCCAGCAGTGTGGGACGGAGGAATGAAAAACTGTTTTTT	CASSVGRRNEKLFF
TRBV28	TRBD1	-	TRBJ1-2	TGTGCCAGCAGTTTAGGGCAGGGGGCCTATGGCTACACCTTC	CASSLGQGAYGYTF
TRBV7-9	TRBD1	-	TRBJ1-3	TGTGCCAGCAGCGTTGGACAGGGGCACTCTGGAAACACCATATATTTT	CASSVGQGHSGNTIYF
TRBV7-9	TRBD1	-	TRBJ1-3	TGTGCCAGCAGCTTTAATCAGGGGGTTGGAAACACCATATATTTT	CASSFNQGVGNTIYF
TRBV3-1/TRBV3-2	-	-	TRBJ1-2	TGTGCCAGCAGCCAGAACGGGGGCGAAACTCTCTATGGCTACACCTTC	CASSQNGGETLYGYTF